The 27 T cell receptor beta chains below were found in one sample sequenced in a study of T cell changes during pregnancy in multiple sclerosis. Clones were read by immunoSEQ multiplex PCR, and TCRdb kept only the in-frame ones, dropping some. The sample contains around 68,000 clones, about nine tenths of which appear only once. The material was peripheral blood, obtained in the third trimester of pregnancy. The receptors stem from a female donor in good health, enrolled as a control in a pregnancy study.

The chain links TRBV6-5 to TRBJ2-5, with 8 nucleotides matching TRBD1. V lost 6 bases and J lost 5; bases outside the gene matches: 8. The germline gives CDR1 MNHEY, CDR2 SVGAGI. The CDR3 is made up of 14 amino acids. The CDR3 region is CASSRDRLWETQYF. In DNA, the CDR3 is TGTGCCAGCAGCCGGGACAGGCTTTGGGAGACCCAGTACTTC.

This clone has just one count. This chain uses TRBV28 with TRBJ2-7; no definite D call. The CDR3 length is 15 residues. With 7 bases removed from V and 0 bases from J, the gap between germline ends came to 16 bases. Germline CDR1 is MDHEN and CDR2 is SYDVKM. The CDR3 region has the DNA TGTGCCAGCACAAATTACCTAGGTCTCTCCTACGAGCAGTACTTC. Protein product: CASTNYLGLSYEQYF.

The chain uses TRBV28 and TRBJ1-5; D remains ambiguous. This CDR3 comprises 14 residues. The germline V and J ends were trimmed by 5 bases and 4 bases, with 12 bases remaining between them. The germline gives CDR1 MDHEN, CDR2 SYDVKM. The CDR3 bases are TGTGCCAGCAGTGCCCCCAACAGAAATCAGCCCCAGCATTTT. It yields the protein CASSAPNRNQPQHF. Full variable domain (missing parts from reference TRBV28 and TRBJ1-5): DVKVTQSSRYLVKRTGEKVFLECVQDMDHENMFWYRQDPGLGLRLIYFSYDVKMKEKGDIPEGYSVSREKKERFSLILESASTNQTSMYLCASSAPNRNQPQHFGDGTRLSIL.

This rearrangement joins TRBV5-5 to TRBJ2-7, with D possibly being TRBD1 (5 bases). This CDR3 comprises 14 residues. Germline CDR1 SGHKS, CDR2 YYEKEE (reference sequence). V dropped 2 bases and J dropped 3 bases, with 12 bases sitting between them. The CDR3 here is CASSFRAGHYEQYF. The CDR3, as DNA: TGTGCCAGCAGCTTCAGGGCAGGGCACTACGAGCAGTACTTC.

This clone was seen only a few times. V and J are TRBV4-2 and TRBJ1-1; 9 nucleotides align to TRBD1. Germline values: CDR1 LGHNA, CDR2 YNFKEQ. J gave up 5 bases and V 4 bases, and 8 bases lay outside the gene matches. The CDR3 is made up of 15 amino acids. CDR3 bases: TGTGCCAGCAGCCCCTGGGACAGGGTCGGAACTGAAGCTTTCTTT. It specifies CASSPWDRVGTEAFF.

CDR3 loop: CAITGGTSITGELFF. The CDR3 DNA reads TGTGCCATCACAGGTGGGACTAGTATCACCGGGGAGCTGTTTTTT. J is TRBJ2-2 and V is TRBV10-3, with 8 positions matching TRBD2. CDR3 size: 15 residues. Trimming removed 7 bases from V and 4 bases from J; junction bases left unmatched: 8. Germline assignment: CDR1 ENHRY and CDR2 SYGVKD.

The J gene is TRBJ1-5, the V gene TRBV6-1, with D possibly matching TRBD1 (5 bases). The V gene's germline CDR1 is MNHNS and CDR2 SASEGT. CDR3 size: 16 residues. Between the trimmed V and J ends, which lost 4 bases and 0 bases, there was a span of 13 bases. CDR3 in amino acids: CASSALRQNSNQPQHF. For the CDR3, the DNA is TGTGCCAGCAGTGCCTTGAGACAGAATAGCAATCAGCCCCAGCATTTT.

The rearrangement uses TRBV6-5 and TRBJ1-1, with D unresolved. Germline V gene data show CDR1 as MNHEY and CDR2 as SVGAGI. CDR3 length: 14 residues. Trimming took off 5 bases at V and 1 base at J, with 11 bases between the two ends. The CDR3 region is CASSTLTGNTEAFF. In DNA, the CDR3 is TGTGCCAGCAGTACTCTGACTGGGAACACTGAAGCTTTCTTT.

The chain couples TRBV5-8 to TRBJ1-1; 8 bases fit TRBD1. With V trimmed by 6 bases and J by 2 bases, 12 bases remained unmatched. This CDR3 is built from 16 residues. Per germline, CDR1 SGHTS and CDR2 YDEGEE. CDR3 amino acids: CASTPELTGVNTEAFF. The CDR3 DNA follows: TGTGCCAGCACCCCGGAACTGACAGGGGTAAACACTGAAGCTTTCTTT.

V usage is TRBV9 and J usage is TRBJ2-3; D is perhaps TRBD2 (5 bases). V dropped 0 bases and J dropped 3 bases, with 8 bases sitting between them. CDR3 length equals 14 residues. CDR1 is SGDLS and CDR2 is YYNGEE in the germline V gene. The CDR3 DNA is TGTGCCAGCAGCGTAGTTCCGGGAACAGATACGCAGTATTTT. It specifies CASSVVPGTDTQYF.

The V call is TRBV28, the J call TRBJ2-7; TRBD2 aligns across 12 bases. This CDR3 contains 18 residues. V was pared by 3 bases and J by 5 bases, with 14 bases of the junction left unmatched. Germline lookup yields CDR1 MDHEN and CDR2 SYDVKM. CDR3 coding DNA: TGTGCCAGCAGTTTTCTCCCTCCGACGACTAGCGGGAGAAACGAGCAGTACTTC. The encoded protein is CASSFLPPTTSGRNEQYF.

This chain uses TRBV14 with TRBJ2-5; TRBD2 might be the D (5 bases). Deletions cut 5 bases from V and 2 bases from J, with 12 bases between. The CDR3 loop spans 14 amino acids. The germline V gene encodes CDR1 SGHDN and CDR2 FVKESK. The chain's CDR3 is CASSRRPRQETQYF. The CDR3 DNA reads as TGTGCCAGCAGCAGGAGGCCGAGACAAGAGACCCAGTACTTC.

The chain is built from TRBV6-1 and TRBJ2-6; D gene uncertain. Between the trimmed V and J ends, which lost 7 bases and 2 bases, there was a span of 12 bases. CDR1 is MNHNS, CDR2 SASEGT, per germline. The CDR3 contains 15 residues. The CDR3 loop reads CASTWQAPGANVLTF. CDR3 bases: TGTGCCAGCACCTGGCAGGCCCCTGGGGCCAACGTCCTGACTTTC.

This clone was seen a few times. The chain is built from TRBV13 and TRBJ1-1, with TRBD1 matching over 10 bases. J was trimmed by 5 bases and V by 4 bases; bases with no gene match: 4. The CDR3 extends over 14 amino acids. Germline lookup yields CDR1 PRHDT and CDR2 FYEKMQ (reference sequence). The CDR3 is CASSSRTGGTEAFF. CDR3 DNA sequence: TGTGCCAGCAGCTCGCGGACAGGGGGGACTGAAGCTTTCTTT. The variable domain in full, with the rest retrieved from reference TRBV13 and TRBJ1-1, is AAGVIQSPRHLIKEKRETATLKCYPIPRHDTVYWYQQGPGQDPQFLISFYEKMQSDKGSIPDRFSAQQFSDYHSELNMSSLELGDSALYFCASSSRTGGTEAFFGQGTRLTVV.

The rearrangement links TRBV5-6 to TRBJ1-6, with D possibly being TRBD1 (6 bases). Trimming removed 0 bases from V and 13 bases from J, with 17 bases in between. CDR3 length: 15 residues. Germline V gene lookup returns CDR1 SGHDT and CDR2 YYEEEE. Here the CDR3 reads CASSLVDRQRGPLHF. CDR3 DNA: TGTGCCAGCAGCTTGGTGGACCGCCAAAGGGGGCCCCTCCACTTT.

The chain uses TRBV6-1 and TRBJ1-1, with 8 bases lining up with TRBD1. The CDR3 has 11 residues. Germline V gives CDR1 MNHNS, CDR2 SASEGT. Trimming cost V 4 bases and J 10 bases; bases outside gene matches: 2. CDR3 in DNA: TGTGCCAGCAGTGCAGGGGGCAGAGCTTTCTTT. Protein product: CASSAGGRAFF.

V gene TRBV7-9 combines with J gene TRBJ2-5; tentatively, D is TRBD1 (5 bases). With 1 base removed from V and 13 bases from J, the gap between germline ends came to 16 bases. Germline V CDR1 and CDR2: SEHNR, FQNEAQ (reference sequence). CDR3 length: 13 amino acids. DNA of the CDR3: TGTGCCAGCAGCTTAGAGGGCGGACACTTCCCGTACTTC. Protein sequence: CASSLEGGHFPYF.

This clone was recorded once. The chain employs TRBV5-4 and TRBJ2-1, with D possibly matching TRBD1 (6 bases). V was trimmed by 4 bases and J by 4 bases, leaving 18 bases between them. The length of the CDR3 is 16 residues. CDR1 SGHNT and CDR2 YYREEE come from the germline V gene (reference sequence). CDR3: CASSRPQGQLYNEQFF. The CDR3 DNA is TGTGCCAGCAGCAGACCACAGGGACAACTATACAATGAGCAGTTCTTC.

The V gene is TRBV7-2, the J gene TRBJ2-1, with TRBD2 matching 14 bases. Germline V gene lookup returns CDR1 SGHTA and CDR2 FQGNSA. V lost 8 bases to trimming and J lost 9 bases; unmatched junction nucleotides: 6. The CDR3 is made up of 14 amino acids. The chain's CDR3 is CASSGLAGVVEQFF. The CDR3 DNA follows: TGTGCCAGCTCGGGACTAGCGGGAGTAGTTGAGCAGTTCTTC.

The rearrangement links TRBV29-1 to TRBJ1-4; D not resolved. In germline, CDR1 is SQVTM, CDR2 ANQGSEA. V was pared by 7 bases and J by 4 bases, with 10 bases between. This CDR3 is 12 amino acids long. Here the CDR3 reads CSAKFSNEKLFF. CDR3 nucleotide sequence: TGCAGCGCCAAATTTAGTAATGAAAAACTGTTTTTT. Combining the CDR3 with reference TRBV29-1 and TRBJ1-4 gives the whole variable domain SAVISQKPSRDICQRGTSLTIQCQVDSQVTMMFWYRQQPGQSLTLIATANQGSEATYESGFVIDKFPISRPNLTFSTLTVSNMSPEDSSIYLCSAKFSNEKLFFGSGTQLSVL.

V gene TRBV2 combines with J gene TRBJ2-2, with D possibly being TRBD2 (7 bases). CDR1 and CDR2 from the germline V gene are SNHLY and FYNNEI. The V gene lost 6 bases and the J gene lost 0 bases, with 11 bases spanning the gap. This CDR3 is built from 15 residues. The CDR3 spells CASRKGGANTGELFF. For the CDR3, the DNA is TGTGCCAGCAGAAAGGGGGGGGCGAACACCGGGGAGCTGTTTTTT.

For this clone: At one of its ends the junction is not consistent with the germline gene, which may arise from a read error. J is TRBJ2-2 and V is TRBV7-7; no firm D call. CDR1 and CDR2 (germline): SSHAT, FNYEAQ (reference sequence). CDR3 size: 16 residues. CDR3 amino acids: CASSLNSLPNTGELFF. The CDR3 nucleotides are TGTGCTAGCAGCTTAAACAGCCTACCGAACACCGGGGAGCTGTTTTTT.

This clone was recorded once. The J gene is TRBJ2-2, the V gene TRBV9, with D possibly matching TRBD1 (5 bases). V lost 0 bases and J lost 6, with 9 bases in between. The CDR3 covers 14 residues. CDR1 SGDLS and CDR2 YYNGEE come from the germline V gene. The CDR3 DNA reads as TGTGCCAGCAGCGTAGGGGCAGGGCCCGGGGAGCTGTTTTTT. It encodes CASSVGAGPGELFF.

This chain uses TRBV18 with TRBJ2-7; D is possibly TRBD1 (6 bases). CDR1 KGHSH and CDR2 LQKENI come from the germline V gene. V lost 5 bases, J lost 3 bases, and 8 bases lay in between. The CDR3 sequence is 12 residues long. The CDR3 DNA reads as TGTGCCAGCTCATTGGACAGCTACGAGCAGTACTTC. Residues: CASSLDSYEQYF.

The chain has TRBV29-1 and TRBJ1-4; no clear D. V dropped 4 bases and J dropped 0 bases, with 12 bases sitting between them. The CDR3 contains 15 residues. CDR1 and CDR2 from the germline V gene are SQVTM and ANQGSEA. The CDR3: CSVALQASTNEKLFF. The CDR3 DNA follows: TGCAGCGTTGCCCTCCAGGCTTCAACTAATGAAAAACTGTTTTTT.

The chain uses TRBV7-3 and TRBJ2-1, with 12 bases identical to TRBD1. The CDR3 is made up of 16 amino acids. CDR1 is SGHTA, CDR2 FQGTGA, per germline. J was trimmed by 9 bases and V by 3 bases; bases with no gene match: 9. The CDR3 sequence is CASSFGGQGAVGEQFF. The CDR3 bases are TGTGCCAGCAGCTTCGGGGGACAGGGGGCGGTTGGTGAGCAGTTCTTC.

This chain uses TRBV7-9 with TRBJ2-5; D unresolved. Germline loops: CDR1 SEHNR, CDR2 FQNEAQ (reference sequence). The CDR3 consists of 15 residues. Deletions cut 5 bases from V and 7 bases from J, with 20 bases between. CDR3 sequence: CASSPPVGGLRTQYF. CDR3 DNA: TGTGCCAGCAGCCCCCCGGTTGGCGGCCTCAGGACCCAGTACTTC. Variable domain in full (rest from reference TRBV7-9 and TRBJ2-5): DTGVSQNPRHKITKRGQNVTFRCDPISEHNRLYWYRQTLGQGPEFLTYFQNEAQLEKSRLLSDRFSAERPKGSFSTLEIQRTEQGDSAMYLCASSPPVGGLRTQYFGPGTRLLVL.